This is a list of T cell receptor beta chains from one sample in a study of blood T cell repertoires in COVID-19. Sequenced by immunoSEQ multiplex PCR; TCRdb stores in-frame clones only, minus some. The profile shows approximately 68,000 clones, 83% of them singletons. What was sequenced was peripheral blood. The receptor source for this set is a woman aged 55-69 years with acute or convalescent COVID-19. CDR3s include the opening cysteine and the closing phenylalanine or tryptophan. D genes are given only for firm matches. Expanded clones get a size class; other rows say once, few or many, or leave the size out.

d_call j_call clone_size v_call cdr3_aa cdr3_nt
. TRBJ1-1 . TRBV9 CASSVAPGGGEAFF TGTGCCAGCAGCGTAGCTCCCGGGGGAGGTGAAGCTTTCTTT
. TRBJ1-6 . TRBV5-1 CASSLDGHYNSPLHF TGCGCCAGCAGCTTGGATGGACACTATAATTCACCCCTCCACTTT
TRBD1 TRBJ1-1 . TRBV19 CASSTWTGGTEAFF TGTGCCAGTAGTACCTGGACAGGGGGCACTGAAGCTTTCTTT
TRBD1 TRBJ1-2 . TRBV5-1 CASSWGTEYGYTF TGCGCCAGCAGCTGGGGGACAGAGTATGGCTACACCTTC
. TRBJ1-2 . TRBV6-5 CASKRDGGDYGYTF TGTGCCAGTAAGAGGGACGGAGGGGACTATGGCTACACCTTC
TRBD1 TRBJ1-2 . TRBV30 CAWSGRTGGYTF TGTGCCTGGAGTGGCCGGACAGGGGGCTACACCTTC
TRBD1 TRBJ1-2 . TRBV6-5 CASRPTDRGYGYTF TGTGCCAGCAGGCCCACAGACAGGGGCTATGGCTACACCTTC
. TRBJ1-5 once TRBV5-1 CASSLGGRGNQPQHF TGCGCCAGCAGCTTGGGGGGCCGTGGCAATCAGCCCCAGCATTTT
. TRBJ1-1 few TRBV19 CASSINQDTEAFF TGTGCCAGTAGTATTAATCAGGACACTGAAGCTTTCTTT
. TRBJ2-7 . TRBV10-2 CASRPGNSYEQYF TGCGCCTCCCGACCGGGTAACTCCTACGAGCAGTACTTC
. TRBJ1-2 . TRBV19 CASSIGQGSYGYTF TGTGCCAGTAGTATAGGGCAGGGGTCCTATGGCTACACCTTC
TRBD1 TRBJ1-2 . TRBV6-5 CASSPQEGAYGYTF TGTGCCAGCAGTCCCCAGGAGGGGGCCTATGGCTACACCTTC
TRBD1 TRBJ1-6 . TRBV6-6 CASRTGTEYNSPLHF TGTGCCAGCAGAACCGGGACAGAGTATAATTCACCCCTCCACTTT
. TRBJ1-2 . TRBV5-1 CASSPDSVYGYTF TGCGCCAGCAGCCCCGACTCGGTTTATGGCTACACCTTC
TRBD2 TRBJ2-1 . TRBV2 CATGMTSGGGEQFF TGTGCCACCGGGATGACTAGCGGGGGGGGTGAGCAGTTCTTC
. TRBJ1-5 . TRBV27 CASSQGLPGQPQHF TGTGCCAGCAGTCAGGGGCTCCCCGGGCAGCCCCAGCATTTT
TRBD1 TRBJ2-1 . TRBV6-1 CASSEAGGITNRGYSYNEQFF TGTGCCAGCAGTGAAGCGGGGGGAATTACCAACAGGGGGTACTCCTACAATGAGCAGTTCTTC
. TRBJ1-1 . TRBV11-1 CASSPSRENTEAFF TGTGCCAGCAGCCCGAGCAGGGAAAACACTGAAGCTTTCTTT
. TRBJ2-7 . TRBV19 CASSIDGQGRYEQYF TGTGCCAGTAGTATAGATGGGCAGGGAAGGTACGAGCAGTACTTC
TRBD2 TRBJ2-5 . TRBV15 CATGTSFAETQYF TGTGCCACAGGGACTAGTTTTGCAGAGACCCAGTACTTC
TRBD1 TRBJ1-4 . TRBV5-1 CASSLGGQGANEKLFF TGCGCCAGCAGCTTGGGAGGACAGGGGGCTAATGAAAAACTGTTTTTT
TRBD2 TRBJ2-7 . TRBV7-6 CASSTRLAGEQYF TGTGCCAGCAGCACAAGACTAGCTGGCGAGCAGTACTTC
. TRBJ1-2 . TRBV11-2 CASSLDAGYGYTF TGTGCCAGCAGCTTAGATGCGGGGTATGGCTACACCTTC
. TRBJ2-7 . TRBV5-1 CASSLDGGSSYEQYF TGCGCCAGCAGCTTGGACGGGGGAAGCTCCTACGAGCAGTACTTC
. TRBJ1-5 . TRBV5-8 CASTGSTFSNQPQHF TGTGCCAGCACCGGGTCGACTTTTAGCAATCAGCCCCAGCATTTT
TRBD2 TRBJ2-5 once TRBV2 CASKSTSGGHQETQYF TGTGCCAGCAAGTCCACTAGCGGGGGCCACCAAGAGACCCAGTACTTC
. TRBJ1-4 . TRBV7-6 CASSLQGSLEWGEKLFF TGTGCCAGCAGCTTACAGGGGTCCCTCGAGTGGGGGGAAAAACTGTTTTTT
TRBD2 TRBJ2-3 . TRBV5-1 CASTPRPSGGARTDTQYF TGCGCCAGCACCCCCAGACCCAGCGGGGGGGCTCGGACAGATACGCAGTATTTT
. TRBJ1-5 . TRBV7-9 CASSSDKNQPQHF TGTGCCAGCAGCAGTGACAAAAATCAGCCCCAGCATTTT
TRBD1 TRBJ1-1 . TRBV2 CASRRQGAWSEAFF TGTGCCAGCAGGAGGCAGGGGGCATGGTCTGAAGCTTTCTTT
TRBD1 TRBJ1-2 . TRBV19 CASTDRVAYGYTF TGTGCCAGTACCGACAGGGTAGCCTATGGCTACACCTTC
. TRBJ1-2 . TRBV6-1 CASSEAGAYYGYTF TGTGCCAGCAGTGAAGCTGGGGCGTACTATGGCTACACCTTC
. TRBJ1-1 . TRBV7-9 CASSLAGRIGAFF TGTGCCAGCAGCTTAGCCGGGAGAATTGGAGCTTTCTTT
TRBD1 TRBJ1-1 . TRBV25-1 CASSNRGRGANTEAFF TGTGCCAGCAGTAACAGGGGGCGGGGAGCGAACACTGAAGCTTTCTTT
TRBD1 TRBJ2-3 . TRBV5-5 CASSPRGQSTDTQYF TGTGCCAGCAGCCCCCGGGGACAGAGCACAGATACGCAGTATTTT
TRBD1 TRBJ2-3 . TRBV24-1 CATSAPAEQGADTQYF TGTGCCACCAGTGCCCCCGCGGAGCAGGGGGCAGATACGCAGTATTTT
. TRBJ2-6 . TRBV12-3/TRBV12-4 CASMRSGANVLTF TGTGCCAGCATGAGATCTGGGGCCAACGTCCTGACTTTC
. TRBJ2-3 . TRBV12-3/TRBV12-4 CASSLEVTDTQYF TGTGCCAGCAGTTTGGAGGTGACAGATACGCAGTATTTT
TRBD1 TRBJ2-5 few TRBV20-1 CSASNRGLEETQYF TGCAGTGCTAGTAACAGGGGGCTCGAAGAGACCCAGTACTTC
. TRBJ2-7 . TRBV2 CAGSEGAISYEQYF TGTGCCGGCTCAGAGGGCGCGATTTCCTACGAGCAGTACTTC
. TRBJ1-6 . TRBV27 CASSATWRESPLHF TGTGCCAGCAGTGCGACTTGGAGGGAGTCACCCCTCCACTTT